This T cell receptor (beta chain) was retrieved from a study of blood T cell repertoires in COVID-19. Overall study context: Samples of COVID-19 (acute and convalescent) were obtained from the United States, Italy and Spain. PBMCs, B-cell-depleted T cells, or T cells provided the cDNA or gDNA that made up the material.

How the authors handled the data: How many nucleated cells were present was estimated from reference gene primer amplification. Clones were sequenced by immunoSEQ multiplex PCR, and TCRdb holds only the in-frame ones, with some missing. D and trimming were read from the DNA, whereas the V and J calls and clone size are those reported in that table. Of more than 100,000 clones in the sample, roughly nine tenths were seen once. CDR1 is LNHDA, CDR2 SQIVND, per germline (reference sequence). The V gene lost 6 bases and the J gene lost 4 bases, with 16 bases spanning the gap. This CDR3 spans 15 amino acids.

V and J are TRBV19 and TRBJ1-5; D remains unclear. The sample taken for sequencing was peripheral blood. The TCR was taken from a woman older than 75 in a cohort sampled during active COVID-19. The CDR3 loop reads CASRDGGPLNQPQHF. In nucleotides, the CDR3 is TGTGCCAGTAGGGACGGAGGGCCCCTAAATCAGCCCCAGCATTTT.